The TCR beta chain under discussion was sequenced for a study of tumor-infiltrating lymphocytes in localized non-small cell lung cancer. The germline V and J ends were trimmed by 2 bases and 3 bases, with 13 bases remaining between them. Per germline, CDR1 SGHTA and CDR2 FQGNSA. The CDR3 is made up of 15 amino acids. A remark on this clone: What it binds is unknown.

Study findings and constraints: Technical variation could not be separated from intratumor heterogeneity here.

The repertoire was sequenced with immunoSEQ multiplex PCR; TCRdb's copy has only in-frame clones and lacks some. The table includes around 6,700 clones, about 65% detected once. The sequenced sample was uninvolved lung tissue not adjacent to the tumor. This clonotype originated in a human donor with non-small cell lung cancer. This chain uses TRBV7-2 with TRBJ1-1; D may be TRBD1 (5 bases). This CDR3 is CASSLPGGRYTEAFF. CDR3 coding DNA: TGTGCCAGCAGCTTACCTGGGGGGAGGTACACTGAAGCTTTCTTT.